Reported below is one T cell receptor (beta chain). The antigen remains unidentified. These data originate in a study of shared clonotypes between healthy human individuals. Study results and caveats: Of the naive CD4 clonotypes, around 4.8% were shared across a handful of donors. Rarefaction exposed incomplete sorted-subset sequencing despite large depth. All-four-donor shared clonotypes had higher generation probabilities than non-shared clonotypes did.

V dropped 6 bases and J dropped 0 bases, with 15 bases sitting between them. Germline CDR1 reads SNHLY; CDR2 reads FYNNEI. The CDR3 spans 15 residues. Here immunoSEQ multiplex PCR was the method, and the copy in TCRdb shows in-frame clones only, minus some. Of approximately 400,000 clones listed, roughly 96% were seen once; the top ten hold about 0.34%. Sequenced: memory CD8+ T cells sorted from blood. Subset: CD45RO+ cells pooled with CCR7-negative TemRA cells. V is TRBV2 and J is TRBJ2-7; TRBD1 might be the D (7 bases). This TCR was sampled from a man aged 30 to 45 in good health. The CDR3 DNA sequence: TGTGCCAGCAGGGTATACAGGGGACTCTCCTACGAGCAGTACTTC. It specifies CASRVYRGLSYEQYF.